This paragraph reports one T cell receptor beta chain. This record belongs to a study of blood T cell repertoires in COVID-19. As for the study in general: T cells, B-cell-depleted T cells, or PBMCs supplied cDNA or gDNA.

While infection was still active, Seattle patients were enrolled and then followed longitudinally. Per the study methods: Reference gene primer amplification in the assay estimated nucleated cell counts. The method was immunoSEQ multiplex PCR; TCRdb's version includes in-frame clones alone and lacks a portion of them. From that table come the V and J calls and clone size; the DNA was used to work out D and trimming. The sample records about 100,000 clones, roughly 76% being singletons. Germline V gene data show CDR1 as MNHNS and CDR2 as SASEGT. The CDR3 has 18 amino acids. Trimming took 0 bases from V and 0 from J, leaving 14 bases between them.

This clonotype originated in a man older than 75 with COVID-19, enrolled during active disease. The sample consisted of peripheral blood. This chain links TRBV6-1 with TRBJ1-4; unclear D gene. Here the CDR3 reads CASSEAYPGYATNEKLFF. As DNA, the CDR3 is TGTGCCAGCAGTGAAGCCTACCCGGGATACGCAACTAATGAAAAACTGTTTTTT.